The 2 T cell receptor beta chains presented below share a single source sample, sequenced in a study of blood T cell repertoires in COVID-19. Only in-frame clones appear in the TCRdb table, and some are missing; sequencing was by immunoSEQ multiplex PCR. Found here are about 400,000 clones, approximately 90% of them singletons; the top ten hold 1.4%. The sequenced sample consisted of peripheral blood. The source is a woman aged 30 to 39 with active or convalescent COVID-19.

This chain uses TRBV4-2 with TRBJ2-1; weak D call: TRBD1 (6 bases). The V and J ends lost 4 bases and 0 bases respectively, with 10 bases between them. The CDR3 extends over 15 amino acids. Germline CDR1 and CDR2: LGHNA and YNFKEQ. CDR3 nucleotide sequence: TGTGCCAGCAGCCCTACAGGGACCTCCTACAATGAGCAGTTCTTC. Its protein is CASSPTGTSYNEQFF.

The chain uses TRBV6-4 and TRBJ1-2; 8 bases are shared with TRBD1. Looked up from germline, CDR1 is MRHNA and CDR2 is SNTAGT. Trimming at V came to 5 bases and at J to 3 bases, leaving 5 bases not matched to a gene. This CDR3 has 14 residues. The CDR3: CASSRTGRDYGYTF. DNA of the CDR3: TGTGCCAGCAGTAGGACAGGGAGGGACTATGGCTACACCTTC.